These 4 T cell receptor beta chains originate from one sample sequenced in a study of blood T cells in healthy people across ages. Primed by a sample-barcoded 5' primer and a J-beta primer mix, a second PCR proceeded for about 7 to 12 cycles. Using its own MiXCR run on the 5' RACE reads, TCRdb lists one record per CDR3 protein. The sample has about 1.1 million distinct CDR3 sequences, around two fifths seen once. The sequenced sample was blood. The receptors were sampled from a man aged 18-30 years in good health.

To note about this clonotype: Sequence at one end of the junction differs from germline and may be a read error. The J gene is TRBJ2-3, the V gene TRBV29-1; D is ambiguous. This CDR3 has 15 residues. CDR1 is SQVTM and CDR2 is ANQGSEA in the germline V gene. The CDR3 nucleotides read TGCAGCGCTGAAAAGGACCCAATTGGTCCAGATACGCAGTATTTT. Translated, it gives CSAEKDPIGPDTQYF.

The rearrangement links TRBV29-1 to TRBJ2-3; the D gene is possibly TRBD1 (5 bases). The CDR3 runs 13 residues. Germline-derived CDR1 and CDR2 are SQVTM and ANQGSEA. Trimming left V 5 bases short and J 1 base short, with 10 bases between. The CDR3 loop is CSVLGAGTDTQYF. In DNA form, the CDR3 reads TGCAGCGTTCTTGGGGCCGGCACAGATACGCAGTATTTT.

The table lists this clonotype with a few counts. In nucleotides, the CDR3 is TGTGCCAGCAGTTTAACAGGGGAGGGTCGCAATGAGCAGTACTTC. It translates to CASSLTGEGRNEQYF. The V gene is TRBV6-5, the J gene TRBJ2-7; perhaps D is TRBD1 or TRBD2 (7 bases each). The V gene's germline CDR1 is MNHEY and CDR2 SVGAGI. With 4 bases removed from V and 7 bases from J, the gap between germline ends came to 20 bases. CDR3 length: 15 amino acids.

The V and J genes are TRBV10-3 and TRBJ2-7, with 9 positions matching TRBD1. Germline assignment: CDR1 ENHRY and CDR2 SYGVKD. CDR3 length: 15 amino acids. V gave up 6 bases and J gave up 4 bases; unmatched junction bases: 10. This CDR3 reads CAISRTGTGRYEQYF. The DNA of the CDR3 is TGTGCCATCAGCAGAACCGGGACAGGGCGGTACGAGCAGTACTTC.